This is a list of T cell receptor beta chains from one sample in a study of T-cell reconstitution after alpha-beta-depleted transplantation in children. TCRdb recomputed calls from the PCR reads with MiXCR, one row per CDR3 protein. The repertoire holds about 540,000 distinct CDR3 sequences, with more than 20% as singletons. The specimen comprised PBMCs, sampled before TCRalphabeta/CD19-depleted stem cell transplant. The source is a boy under two years old with Wiskott-Aldrich syndrome, due to receive a stem cell transplant. Each CDR3 is given with its conserved first and last residue. D genes are given only for firm matches. Clone size is stated in some rows and not others, as once, few, many or a class when expanded.

V gene: TRBV5-1; D gene: NA; J gene: TRBJ1-1; clone size: many; CDR3 DNA: TGCGCCAGCAGCTTGGGGACCGCCAACACTGAAGCTTTCTTT; CDR3 protein: CASSLGTANTEAFF
V gene: TRBV6-2/TRBV6-3; D gene: TRBD1; J gene: TRBJ2-7; clone size: few; CDR3 DNA: TGTGCCAGCATTTCGCCGGGACAGGGGTTATACGAGCAGTACTTC; CDR3 protein: CASISPGQGLYEQYF
V gene: TRBV5-1; D gene: TRBD2; J gene: TRBJ2-3; clone size: NA; CDR3 DNA: TGCGCCAGCAGACGGGAGGGCCGCGCGACTACGCAGTATTTT; CDR3 protein: CASRREGRATTQYF
V gene: TRBV6-5; D gene: TRBD1; J gene: TRBJ1-1; clone size: few; CDR3 DNA: TGTGCCAGCAGTTACGGGACAGGGCATAACACTGAAGCTTTCTTT; CDR3 protein: CASSYGTGHNTEAFF
V gene: TRBV10-3; D gene: NA; J gene: TRBJ1-1; clone size: NA; CDR3 DNA: TGTGCCATCAGGGAAGGAAACACTGAAGCTTTCTTT; CDR3 protein: CAIREGNTEAFF
V gene: TRBV20-1; D gene: TRBD1; J gene: TRBJ1-1; clone size: few; CDR3 DNA: TGCAGTGCTAGGGGGGGACAGGGGGAGAGTGAAGCTTTCTTT; CDR3 protein: CSARGGQGESEAFF
V gene: TRBV7-7; D gene: NA; J gene: TRBJ2-2; clone size: few; CDR3 DNA: TGTGCCAGCAGCTTAGACGTGGTCGGGGAGCTGTTTTTT; CDR3 protein: CASSLDVVGELFF
V gene: TRBV18; D gene: NA; J gene: TRBJ1-3; clone size: NA; CDR3 DNA: TGTGCCAGCTCACCATTCCTGAAAAACACCATATATTTT; CDR3 protein: CASSPFLKNTIYF
V gene: TRBV25-1; D gene: NA; J gene: TRBJ2-1; clone size: NA; CDR3 DNA: TGTGCCAGCAGTGACGCCTCCTACAATGAGCAGTTCTTC; CDR3 protein: CASSDASYNEQFF
V gene: TRBV6-5; D gene: NA; J gene: TRBJ2-7; clone size: few; CDR3 DNA: TGTGCCAGCAGTTACTATGTGGGACCCAACTACGAGCAGTACTTC; CDR3 protein: CASSYYVGPNYEQYF
V gene: TRBV10-3; D gene: NA; J gene: TRBJ2-7; clone size: few; CDR3 DNA: TGTGCCATCAGTGGGAGCTCCTACGAGCAGTACTTC; CDR3 protein: CAISGSSYEQYF
V gene: TRBV29-1; D gene: TRBD2; J gene: TRBJ2-7; clone size: NA; CDR3 DNA: TGCAGCGTTGAAGATCGCGCTAGCGGGAGCTGGGAGCAGTACTTC; CDR3 protein: CSVEDRASGSWEQYF
V gene: TRBV5-1; D gene: TRBD2; J gene: TRBJ2-1; clone size: few; CDR3 DNA: TGCGCCAGCAGCTTGGTCCCCCAGCGGGGCTACAATGAGCAGTTCTTC; CDR3 protein: CASSLVPQRGYNEQFF
V gene: TRBV20-1; D gene: NA; J gene: TRBJ2-3; clone size: NA; CDR3 DNA: TGCAGTGCTACGGGGAGGAGCACAGATACGCAGTATTTT; CDR3 protein: CSATGRSTDTQYF
V gene: TRBV21-1; D gene: NA; J gene: TRBJ2-7; clone size: NA; CDR3 DNA: TGTGCCAGCACCCTTCAGGAACTAGCGGGAGCAGGCCCCTACGAGCAGTACTTC; CDR3 protein: CASTLQELAGAGPYEQYF
V gene: TRBV4-1; D gene: NA; J gene: TRBJ2-5; clone size: NA; CDR3 DNA: TGCGCCAGCAGCCAAGCGATGGGGACCCAGTACTTC; CDR3 protein: CASSQAMGTQYF
V gene: TRBV5-1; D gene: NA; J gene: TRBJ2-1; clone size: few; CDR3 DNA: TGCGCCAGCAGCTTGGGGGGGGCTGAGCAGTTCTTC; CDR3 protein: CASSLGGAEQFF
V gene: TRBV28; D gene: NA; J gene: TRBJ1-1; clone size: few; CDR3 DNA: TGTGCCAGCAGTTTATCGGGGGGAAGAAGACTCGGGACTGAAGCTTTCTTT; CDR3 protein: CASSLSGGRRLGTEAFF
V gene: TRBV29-1; D gene: TRBD2; J gene: TRBJ2-3; clone size: few; CDR3 DNA: TGCAGCGTCGGACTAGCAGATACGCAGTATTTT; CDR3 protein: CSVGLADTQYF
V gene: TRBV7-2; D gene: NA; J gene: TRBJ2-7; clone size: NA; CDR3 DNA: TGTGCCAGCAGCTTAGCGGGTCAGAGGGGGTTCGAGCAGTACTTC; CDR3 protein: CASSLAGQRGFEQYF
V gene: TRBV5-1; D gene: NA; J gene: TRBJ2-2; clone size: NA; CDR3 DNA: TGCGCCAGCAGCTTGGCCTCGGGACTTAACACCGGGGAGCTGTTTTTT; CDR3 protein: CASSLASGLNTGELFF
V gene: TRBV6-1; D gene: NA; J gene: TRBJ2-1; clone size: NA; CDR3 DNA: TGTGCCAGCAGCGTCGTAGCGGAGAGGGATGAGCAGTTCTTC; CDR3 protein: CASSVVAERDEQFF
V gene: TRBV20-1; D gene: NA; J gene: TRBJ2-7; clone size: NA; CDR3 DNA: TGCAGTGCTAGCCGGGACGCGGGATCCTACGAGCAGTACTTC; CDR3 protein: CSASRDAGSYEQYF
V gene: TRBV4-2; D gene: TRBD2; J gene: TRBJ2-5; clone size: few; CDR3 DNA: TGTGCCAGCAGCCATCCCCCTACCGGGACTAGCGTACAAGAGACCCAGTACTTC; CDR3 protein: CASSHPPTGTSVQETQYF
V gene: TRBV9; D gene: NA; J gene: TRBJ2-1; clone size: few; CDR3 DNA: TGTGCCAGCAGCGTGGGTACCTACAATGAGCAGTTCTTC; CDR3 protein: CASSVGTYNEQFF
V gene: TRBV4-2; D gene: TRBD1; J gene: TRBJ2-7; clone size: few; CDR3 DNA: TGTGCCAGCAACCACGGACAGGGAGCTTACGAGCAGTACTTC; CDR3 protein: CASNHGQGAYEQYF
V gene: TRBV6-1; D gene: NA; J gene: TRBJ2-7; clone size: NA; CDR3 DNA: TGTGCCAGCAGTGAGCTGGGGATAGTTTCCTACGAGCAGTACTTC; CDR3 protein: CASSELGIVSYEQYF
V gene: TRBV7-3; D gene: NA; J gene: TRBJ2-1; clone size: few; CDR3 DNA: TGTGCCAGCAGCGCGAGCGGCGGCAATGAGCAGTTCTTC; CDR3 protein: CASSASGGNEQFF
V gene: TRBV7-9; D gene: TRBD1; J gene: TRBJ2-5; clone size: few; CDR3 DNA: TGTGCCAGCAAACAGGGGACAGTTGAAGAGACCCAGTACTTC; CDR3 protein: CASKQGTVEETQYF
V gene: TRBV9; D gene: NA; J gene: TRBJ1-5; clone size: few; CDR3 DNA: TGTGCCAGCAGCGAGGGTCAGACAGGTTATCAGCCCCAGCATTTT; CDR3 protein: CASSEGQTGYQPQHF
V gene: TRBV12-3/TRBV12-4; D gene: NA; J gene: TRBJ2-2; clone size: NA; CDR3 DNA: TGTGCCAGCAGTTTCGGGACTGACACTCGGAACACCGGGGAGCTGTTTTTT; CDR3 protein: CASSFGTDTRNTGELFF
V gene: TRBV20-1; D gene: TRBD2; J gene: TRBJ2-2; clone size: few; CDR3 DNA: TGCAGTGCTAGAGATCCGGGAGGGAAAACCGGGGAGCTGTTTTTT; CDR3 protein: CSARDPGGKTGELFF
V gene: TRBV5-1; D gene: TRBD2; J gene: TRBJ2-7; clone size: NA; CDR3 DNA: TGCGCCAGCGGGCCCGGGACTATGGACTACGAGCAGTACTTC; CDR3 protein: CASGPGTMDYEQYF
V gene: TRBV7-9; D gene: NA; J gene: TRBJ2-3; clone size: NA; CDR3 DNA: TGTGCCAGCAGCAGGATGGCAGATGCGCAGTATTTT; CDR3 protein: CASSRMADAQYF
V gene: TRBV27; D gene: TRBD2; J gene: TRBJ2-1; clone size: NA; CDR3 DNA: TGTGCCAGCAGTCACGGGGGGGTATACAATGAGCAGTTCTTC; CDR3 protein: CASSHGGVYNEQFF
V gene: TRBV5-1; D gene: NA; J gene: TRBJ2-1; clone size: few; CDR3 DNA: TGCGCCAGCAGCTTGGCGGATAGGCCCGGGAAGTTCTTC; CDR3 protein: CASSLADRPGKFF
V gene: TRBV28; D gene: NA; J gene: TRBJ1-5; clone size: few; CDR3 DNA: TGTGCCAGCAGTTCCCCGGCTGGGTCGGAGCCCCAGCATTTT; CDR3 protein: CASSSPAGSEPQHF
V gene: TRBV28; D gene: NA; J gene: TRBJ2-6; clone size: few; CDR3 DNA: TGTGCCAGTGGACAGTCGGGGGCCAACGTCCTGACTTTC; CDR3 protein: CASGQSGANVLTF
V gene: TRBV6-1; D gene: TRBD1; J gene: TRBJ1-4; clone size: NA; CDR3 DNA: TGTGCCAGCAGGACCGGGACAGTCAATGAAAAACTGTTTTTT; CDR3 protein: CASRTGTVNEKLFF
V gene: TRBV29-1; D gene: NA; J gene: TRBJ2-2; clone size: NA; CDR3 DNA: TGCAGCGTTGGCCCCAGGGTGGGCACCGGGGAGCTGTTTTTT; CDR3 protein: CSVGPRVGTGELFF
V gene: TRBV5-6; D gene: TRBD1; J gene: TRBJ1-1; clone size: few; CDR3 DNA: TGTGCCAGCAGCTTGGGGGACAGGAACACTGAAGCTTTCTTT; CDR3 protein: CASSLGDRNTEAFF
V gene: TRBV10-1; D gene: NA; J gene: TRBJ2-5; clone size: few; CDR3 DNA: TGCGCCAGCAGTGACAGTTACGAGACCCAGTACTTC; CDR3 protein: CASSDSYETQYF
V gene: TRBV20-1; D gene: TRBD1; J gene: TRBJ1-1; clone size: NA; CDR3 DNA: TGCAGTGCTAGAGTTATAGTGCCGGGACAGAGGGACACTGAAGCTTTCTTT; CDR3 protein: CSARVIVPGQRDTEAFF
V gene: TRBV5-1; D gene: TRBD2; J gene: TRBJ2-1; clone size: NA; CDR3 DNA: TGCGCCAGCAGCTTCAAACTAGCGGAGAACTCCTACAATGAGCAGTTCTTC; CDR3 protein: CASSFKLAENSYNEQFF
V gene: TRBV12-3/TRBV12-4; D gene: NA; J gene: TRBJ1-4; clone size: NA; CDR3 DNA: TGTGCCAGCAGTTTGGTTTCGGGGGAAAAACTGTTTTTT; CDR3 protein: CASSLVSGEKLFF
V gene: TRBV5-1; D gene: TRBD1; J gene: TRBJ2-6; clone size: few; CDR3 DNA: TGCGCCAGCAGCTATAGGGACAGCTCTGGGGCCAACGTCCTGACTTTC; CDR3 protein: CASSYRDSSGANVLTF
V gene: TRBV27; D gene: NA; J gene: TRBJ2-3; clone size: once; CDR3 DNA: TGTGCCAGCAGTTTAGCCACTGGCGGAACAGATACGCAGTATTTT; CDR3 protein: CASSLATGGTDTQYF
V gene: TRBV5-1; D gene: TRBD2; J gene: TRBJ2-7; clone size: few; CDR3 DNA: TGCGCCAGCAGCTTGGGACTAGCGGGCGCTACCTACGAGCAGTACTTC; CDR3 protein: CASSLGLAGATYEQYF
V gene: TRBV7-3; D gene: NA; J gene: TRBJ1-5; clone size: once; CDR3 DNA: TGTGCCAGCAGCGGCGACGGTGATCAGCCCCAGCATTTT; CDR3 protein: CASSGDGDQPQHF
V gene: TRBV18; D gene: TRBD1; J gene: TRBJ2-5; clone size: NA; CDR3 DNA: TGTGCCAGCTCAGCCACAGGGGGCAGAGAGACCCAGTACTTC; CDR3 protein: CASSATGGRETQYF